Detailed here is one T cell receptor beta chain. This clonotype was seen a handful of times. Its antigen target is currently unknown. No qualities accompany the bases; no much larger clone lies one base away. This sample's treatment or condition label indicates: roughly 10-day PBMC culture with coronavirus spike peptide pools or control peptides (ViraFEST assay). The study used the ViraFEST assay, which expanded antigen-specific T cells with peptide pools and then identified expanded clonotypes by TCR sequencing. The convalescent patients' positive SARS-CoV-2 PCR tests fell between March and December 2020, which was before the Alpha, Beta and Delta variants emerged in the United States. Each well held some 2 million PBMCs cultured in IMDM containing roughly 5.4% human AB serum and approximately 9.4 IU/ml IL-2, with around 9.2 ug/ml peptide pools added. Half of the culture medium was replaced with fresh IL-2-containing medium on days 3 and 7. CD4+ T cells were isolated after roughly nine days of culture through negative selection using the EasySep CD4+ T cell isolation kit. Ficoll-Paque Plus gradient centrifugation was used to isolate PBMCs from whole blood, and the isolated PBMCs were then either used fresh or cryopreserved at -140C. Culture conditions were generally each tested in triplicate wells.

The sample belongs to a study of vaccination and CD4 T cells after COVID-19 (dated 2022 in TCRdb). In terms of the full investigation: SARS-CoV-2 positivity had been established in the convalescent patients by nasal swab PCR, and mild disease was recorded in several of these patients and severe disease in one. Six males and four females were included in the convalescent cohort, with two Hispanic individuals, seven Caucasians, two Asians and one multiracial person represented. Two doses of either the Pfizer-BioNTech BNT162b2 vaccine (n=8) or the Moderna mRNA-1273 vaccine (n=2) were administered to participants. Post-COVID blood samples from convalescent patients were collected a median of roughly 100 days after diagnosis, with a range of 35 to 161 days. Post-vaccine blood samples were taken a median of around 70 days after the second vaccine dose, with a range of roughly 13 to 250 days. For stimulating the cultures, overlapping spike peptide pools were used, derived from SARS-CoV-2 as well as from the common cold coronaviruses HCoV-NL63, HCoV-OC43 and HCoV-229E. As controls, cultures received a CEFX viral epitope pool (the positive control), an HIV-1 Nef peptide pool (the negative control), or no peptide at all. In roughly eleven COVID-19 convalescent patients and several infection-naive healthy vaccine recipients, the spike-specific CD4+ TCR repertoire before mRNA vaccination was compared with the repertoire after mRNA vaccination. Findings and caveats that apply to the study as a whole: Nearly all vaccine-specific clones in convalescent patients (304 of 307) were mono-reactive for SARS-CoV-2 spike rather than cross-reactive with common cold coronaviruses. The median count of SARS-CoV-2-reactive clonotypes went up from around 20 after infection to 30 to 40 after vaccination, although the change was not significant. In convalescent patients, a median approximately 83% of post-vaccine SARS-CoV-2-reactive clones were detected only after vaccination, suggesting vaccine-specific priming. The study included relatively few convalescent patients and did not analyze early timepoints after natural infection.

Library generation was performed with PCR. At the Johns Hopkins FTIC core, DNA from the cultured CD4+ T cells underwent TCR sequencing with the Oncomine TCR Beta short-read assay. The QIAamp micro DNA kit was used to extract genomic DNA from the cultured CD4+ T cells. Oncomine TCR Beta libraries from cultured CD4+ T cells were pooled with unique dual indexes and sequenced on an Illumina iSeq 100. As for the authors' bioinformatics: Non-productive sequences were removed, and CDR3s that did not start with C, did not end with F or W, or were shorter than 7 amino acids were discarded. Antigen-specific clonotypes were identified with the MANAFEST web application by comparing peptide-stimulated wells with reference and other culture wells. For a clone to be called positive, the clone needed an FDR below 0.05, an odds ratio above 5, and a productive frequency above 0.1% in at least two of three replicate wells. A clonotype was classed as cross-reactive if the clonotype showed significant expansion both in SARS-CoV-2 spike wells and in at least one common cold coronavirus spike condition. Levenshtein distances (stringdist) and unrooted phylogenetic trees (ape) in R version 3.6.1 were used to assess CDR3 homology. Clones were called with MiXCR by TCRdb after fastp trimmed the public reads at Q25, and only in-frame beta chains were retained. When rows share a CDR3 protein, they turn into one entry using the most common DNA and genes. The V and J calls come from TCRdb's annotation, not from the publication. Recorded for this sample are tens of thousands of distinct CDR3 sequences; approximately 32% of them occurred a single time. The top ten constitute around 12% of the sample.

The TCR comes from a human donor with COVID-19. The sequenced sample was cultured CD4+ T cells from blood.

The sequenced DNA: TGTGCCAGCAGCTTAGCCCCAGCCACAGATACGCAGTATTTT. It codes for CASSLAPATDTQYF. The rearranged segments are TRBV7-2 and TRBJ2-3; the D gene cannot be resolved reliably. Inclusive of the bounding cysteine and phenylalanine, the CDR3 is 14 residues long. The DNA shown is the 42-base CDR3, in frame from base 1. A distance of 6 bases separates the germline ends of V and J, which lose 0 bases and 2 bases respectively. The germline V gene gives CDR1 as SGHTA and CDR2 as FQGNSA.